Below are 30 T cell receptor beta chains sequenced from a single sample in a study of cytomegalovirus exposure and HLA in healthy donors. Generated by immunoSEQ multiplex PCR, the TCRdb table keeps only in-frame clones and is missing some. The data contain 110,000 or so clones, about nine tenths of them seen just once; the ten biggest clones take up about 4.5%. What was sequenced was PBMCs. These receptors came from a young man in good health and CMV-seropositive.

The chain couples TRBV7-2 to TRBJ1-1; 8 bases agree with TRBD1. The CDR3 runs to 16 residues. Trimming cost V 2 bases and J 5 bases; bases outside gene matches: 10. CDR1 is SGHTA and CDR2 is FQGNSA in the germline V gene. Here the CDR3 reads CASSLTPQGVGTEAFF. CDR3 in DNA: TGTGCCAGCAGCTTAACGCCACAGGGGGTAGGAACTGAAGCTTTCTTT.

The chain recombines TRBV10-1 with TRBJ1-1; D may be TRBD1 (6 bases). The CDR3 has 16 residues. CDR1 and CDR2 from the germline V gene are WNHNN and SYGVQD (reference sequence). V was pared by 3 bases and J by 1 base, with 15 bases between. The CDR3 bases are TGCGCCAGCAGTGATCTTGCAGGGGTACCGAACACTGAAGCTTTCTTT. Protein product: CASSDLAGVPNTEAFF.

This clone was recorded a few times. The chain recombines TRBV15 with TRBJ1-5; 7 bases match TRBD1. With 3 bases clipped from V and 4 bases from J, the junction kept 15 bases outside the gene matches. CDR1 and CDR2 (germline): LNHNV, YYDKDF (reference sequence). This CDR3 comprises 18 residues. This CDR3 is CATSSGARTGERNQPQHF. The CDR3 DNA is TGTGCCACCAGCAGTGGAGCCCGAACAGGGGAGCGGAATCAGCCCCAGCATTTT.

V usage is TRBV9 and J usage is TRBJ1-4; D is unclear. The V end lost 2 bases, the J end lost 7 bases, and 6 bases lay between the germline ends. The CDR3 length is 12 residues. CDR1 and CDR2 (germline): SGDLS, YYNGEE. Here the CDR3 reads CASSVPGEKLFF. CDR3 nucleotide sequence: TGTGCCAGCAGCGTTCCGGGTGAAAAACTGTTTTTT.

The chain employs TRBV6-4 and TRBJ1-1, with D possibly TRBD1 on 5 matching bases. Trimming took off 6 bases at V and 3 bases at J, with 11 bases between the two ends. This CDR3 comprises 13 residues. Germline V gene lookup returns CDR1 MRHNA and CDR2 SNTAGT. The CDR3 nucleotides are TGTGCCAGCAGATTGGACACCTACACTGAAGCTTTCTTT. As protein: CASRLDTYTEAFF.

This chain uses TRBV2 with TRBJ2-2; 8 bases are shared with TRBD1. V shed 5 bases and J 5 bases; nucleotides not matched to a gene: 10. CDR1 and CDR2 (germline): SNHLY, FYNNEI. CDR3 size: 16 residues. Here the CDR3 reads CASSRGTGSLTGELFF. DNA for the CDR3: TGTGCCAGCAGTCGTGGGACAGGCTCTCTGACCGGGGAGCTGTTTTTT. The full variable domain, rest sourced from reference TRBV2 and TRBJ2-2, is EPEVTQTPSHQVTQMGQEVILRCVPISNHLYFYWYRQILGQKVEFLVSFYNNEISEKSEIFDDQFSVERPDGSNFTLKIRSTKLEDSAMYFCASSRGTGSLTGELFFGEGSRLTVL.

This chain joins TRBV27 and TRBJ1-6, with D maybe TRBD1 (6 bases). The CDR3 totals 16 residues. From germline, CDR1 is MNHEY and CDR2 SMNVEV (reference sequence). Trimming stripped 5 bases from V and 2 bases from J, with 13 bases between. For the CDR3, the DNA is TGTGCCAGCAGTCTACTACAGGGACCCTATAATTCACCCCTCCACTTT. Translated, it gives CASSLLQGPYNSPLHF.

The chain couples TRBV6-1 to TRBJ1-2, with TRBD1 as a possible D gene (5 bases). V was pared by 6 bases and J by 2 bases, with 10 bases between. Germline V CDR1 and CDR2: MNHNS, SASEGT. The CDR3 is 13 residues long. This CDR3 reads CASRIDSNYGYTF. The CDR3 nucleotides read TGTGCCAGCAGGATAGACAGCAACTATGGCTACACCTTC.

This clone was seen once. The V and J genes are TRBV7-2 and TRBJ1-2; possibly TRBD1 for D (6 bases). In germline, CDR1 is SGHTA, CDR2 FQGNSA. Trimming pared 4 bases from V and 10 bases from J, leaving 19 bases between. This CDR3 spans 14 amino acids. The CDR3 protein is CASSSWTASGDYTF. CDR3 bases: TGTGCCAGCAGCTCCTGGACAGCCTCTGGGGACTACACCTTC. Full variable domain (remainder filled in from reference TRBV7-2 and TRBJ1-2): GAGVSQSPSNKVTEKGKDVELRCDPISGHTALYWYRQSLGQGLEFLIYFQGNSAPDKSGLPSDRFSAERTGGSVSTLTIQRTQQEDSAVYLCASSSWTASGDYTFGSGTRLTVV.

This chain uses TRBV29-1 with TRBJ2-3; unclear D gene. Germline V gene lookup returns CDR1 SQVTM and CDR2 ANQGSEA. This CDR3 is 15 amino acids long. V gave up 3 bases and J gave up 0 bases, with 13 bases separating them. The CDR3 bases are TGCAGCGTTGATCAGTCTCTCCTTAGCACAGATACGCAGTATTTT. This gives the protein CSVDQSLLSTDTQYF.

The rearrangement links TRBV18 to TRBJ1-6, with a tentative D call TRBD1 (5 bases). The germline V gene encodes CDR1 KGHSH and CDR2 LQKENI. This CDR3 region has 17 residues. Trimming took 5 bases from V and 7 from J, leaving 21 bases between them. Written as DNA, the CDR3 is TGTGCCAGCTCATCCCAGCAGGTAGGGGCTGGGAATTCACCCCTCCACTTT. It is translated as CASSSQQVGAGNSPLHF.

This clone was found many times. This rearrangement joins TRBV5-1 to TRBJ1-1; D call uncertain. This CDR3 comprises 14 residues. Germline CDR1 is SGHRS and CDR2 is YFSETQ. V was shortened by 7 bases and J by 1 base, with 14 bases between the two germline ends. CDR3 nucleotides: TGCGCCAGCTCTCCTCTTACAGAGAACACTGAAGCTTTCTTT. It yields the protein CASSPLTENTEAFF.

The J gene is TRBJ2-3, the V gene TRBV10-1, with D perhaps TRBD1 (6 bases). Between the trimmed V and J ends, which lost 8 bases and 4 bases, there was a span of 25 bases. The CDR3 loop spans 17 amino acids. Germline loops: CDR1 WNHNN, CDR2 SYGVQD (reference sequence). The CDR3 bases are TGCGCCAGCTCCCACGTCCAACAGGGAGAAGGGGCAGATACGCAGTATTTT. Its protein is CASSHVQQGEGADTQYF.

CDR3 residues: CSARGQGGAFF. The CDR3 DNA follows: TGCAGTGCTAGAGGGCAAGGAGGAGCTTTCTTT. V and J are TRBV20-1 and TRBJ1-1; D call uncertain. Trimming left V 1 base short and J 10 bases short, with 10 bases between. Per the germline V gene, CDR1 is DFQATT and CDR2 is SNEGSKA (reference sequence). The length of the CDR3 is 11 residues.

This rearrangement joins TRBV18 to TRBJ2-3; 9 bases agree with TRBD2. V shed 0 bases, J shed 4 bases, and the junction held 5 bases outside the gene matches. Germline values: CDR1 KGHSH, CDR2 LQKENI. This CDR3 has 16 amino acids. CDR3 loop: CASSPPARGGADTQYF. The CDR3 DNA sequence: TGTGCCAGCTCACCACCGGCGCGGGGGGGGGCAGATACGCAGTATTTT.

The chain employs TRBV4-3 and TRBJ2-2; TRBD1 might be the D (6 bases). The CDR3 spans 15 residues. CDR1 is LGHNA and CDR2 is YSLEER in the germline V gene. Trimming removed 8 bases at V and 0 bases at J, with 13 bases between. Written as DNA, the CDR3 is TGCGCCAGCGGATGGACAGACGCGAACACCGGGGAGCTGTTTTTT. It specifies CASGWTDANTGELFF.

The chain uses TRBV29-1 and TRBJ2-4; D might be TRBD1 (6 bases). V was cut by 8 bases and J by 0 bases, with 14 bases left in between. The CDR3 sequence is 14 residues long. Germline V gene sequence: CDR1 SQVTM, CDR2 ANQGSEA. CDR3 sequence (DNA): TGCAGCTTGGACAGCGGCCTAGCCAAAAACATTCAGTACTTC. Residues: CSLDSGLAKNIQYF.

There are a few counts of this clone. This rearrangement joins TRBV19 to TRBJ1-5; TRBD1 agrees at 8 bases. The CDR3 sequence is 13 residues long. Per the germline V gene, CDR1 is LNHDA and CDR2 is SQIVND (reference sequence). V shed 5 bases and J 6 bases; nucleotides not matched to a gene: 3. DNA of the CDR3: TGTGCCAGTAGTTCCACAGGGGGTCAGCCCCAGCATTTT. It specifies CASSSTGGQPQHF.

The chain links TRBV5-6 to TRBJ1-2; a weak D match, TRBD1 (6 bases). The V end lost 7 bases, the J end lost 4 bases, and 20 bases lay between the germline ends. The germline V gene has CDR1 SGHDT and CDR2 YYEEEE. The CDR3 has 15 residues. This CDR3 reads CASSKRQEASYGYTF. The CDR3 DNA reads as TGTGCCAGCTCCAAAAGACAGGAAGCATCCTATGGCTACACCTTC.

This chain connects TRBV10-3 to TRBJ2-1; no definite D call. With 3 bases removed from V and 6 bases from J, the gap between germline ends came to 12 bases. CDR1 and CDR2 from the germline V gene are ENHRY and SYGVKD. This CDR3 comprises 14 residues. In DNA form, the CDR3 reads TGTGCCATCAGTGACTTACTTCCTGGCAATGAGCAGTTCTTC. It is translated as CAISDLLPGNEQFF.

This sequence joins TRBV4-3 and TRBJ1-4; 9 bases are a match to TRBD1. Per germline, CDR1 LGHNA and CDR2 YSLEER. CDR3 length equals 18 residues. Unmatched junction bases numbered 6, after V lost 1 base and J lost 0 bases. In DNA, the CDR3 is TGCGCCAGCAGCCAAGGGGGGTGGGACAGGGCAACTAATGAAAAACTGTTTTTT. It encodes CASSQGGWDRATNEKLFF.

This clone has a handful of counts. The rearrangement uses TRBV18 and TRBJ2-7; D possibly corresponds to TRBD2 (5 bases). Germline values: CDR1 KGHSH, CDR2 LQKENI. The germline V and J ends were trimmed by 1 base and 1 base, with 8 bases remaining between them. CDR3 size: 14 residues. In nucleotides, the CDR3 is TGTGCCAGCTCACCACAAGCGGAATCCTACGAGCAGTACTTC. Protein sequence: CASSPQAESYEQYF. Together with reference TRBV18 and TRBJ2-7, the CDR3 gives the full variable domain: NAGVMQNPRHLVRRRGQEARLRCSPMKGHSHVYWYRQLPEEGLKFMVYLQKENIIDESGMPKERFSAEFPKEGPSILRIQQVVRGDSAAYFCASSPQAESYEQYFGPGTRLTVT.

This chain joins TRBV7-8 and TRBJ2-2; 10 positions agree with TRBD2. The ends lost 1 base at V and 2 bases at J; junction bases unmatched: 7. The CDR3 is 18 residues long. The V gene's germline CDR1 is SGHVS and CDR2 FQNEAQ. CDR3 residues: CASSLGPSSGGNTGELFF. The CDR3 DNA reads as TGTGCCAGCAGCTTAGGCCCCTCTAGCGGGGGAAACACCGGGGAGCTGTTTTTT. Full variable domain (rest looked up from reference TRBV7-8 and TRBJ2-2): GAGVSQSPRYKVAKRGQDVALRCDPISGHVSLFWYQQALGQGPEFLTYFQNEAQLDKSGLPSDRFFAERPEGSVSTLKIQRTQQEDSAVYLCASSLGPSSGGNTGELFFGEGSRLTVL.

This clone was observed a single time. The chain couples TRBV18 to TRBJ2-1; 11 nucleotides agree with TRBD2. The ends lost 2 bases at V and 4 bases at J; junction bases unmatched: 1. The CDR3 spans 15 residues. The germline gives CDR1 KGHSH, CDR2 LQKENI. Written as DNA, the CDR3 is TGTGCCAGCTCACCAACTAGCGGGGGTTACAATGAGCAGTTCTTC. It specifies CASSPTSGGYNEQFF.

The V and J genes are TRBV11-2 and TRBJ1-5, with 10 positions matching TRBD1. The CDR3 runs 15 residues. From germline, CDR1 is SGHAT and CDR2 FQNNGV. The trim removed 5 bases at V and 4 bases at J, leaving 5 bases unmatched. The CDR3 region has the DNA TGTGCCAGCAGCGGCGGGACAGGGGAAAATCAGCCCCAGCATTTT. Translation gives CASSGGTGENQPQHF.

The chain employs TRBV6-1 and TRBJ2-1; 8 bases align to TRBD1. J gave up 0 bases and V 6 bases, and 4 bases lay outside the gene matches. Germline CDR1 reads MNHNS; CDR2 reads SASEGT. The CDR3 totals 15 residues. DNA of the CDR3: TGTGCCAGCAGGGGACAGGCAGGCTCCTACAATGAGCAGTTCTTC. Translation: CASRGQAGSYNEQFF.

The chain carries TRBV6-6 and TRBJ2-5; D is unclear. Between the trimmed V and J ends, which lost 6 bases and 3 bases, there was a span of 17 bases. The CDR3 extends over 15 amino acids. Germline-derived CDR1 and CDR2 are MNHNY and SVGAGI (reference sequence). The CDR3 reads CASSPRRRGEETQYF. CDR3 in DNA: TGTGCCAGCAGCCCCCGGCGGCGCGGTGAAGAGACCCAGTACTTC.

The chain links TRBV5-4 to TRBJ2-1; D call uncertain. V was trimmed by 1 base and J by 6 bases, leaving 8 bases between them. Germline V gene sequence: CDR1 SGHNT, CDR2 YYREEE (reference sequence). The CDR3 has 13 amino acids. The CDR3, as DNA: TGTGCCAGCAGCTTGCATGACTTCAATGAGCAGTTCTTC. Protein sequence: CASSLHDFNEQFF.

V gene TRBV10-1 combines with J gene TRBJ2-7, with D tentatively TRBD2 (7 bases). Germline CDR1 is WNHNN and CDR2 is SYGVQD (reference sequence). The V and J ends lost 3 bases and 6 bases respectively, with 21 bases between them. This CDR3 is built from 16 residues. As DNA, the CDR3 is TGCGCCAGCAGTGAAAAAGGGGGGGCCCGAAAATCCGAGCAGTACTTC. This gives the protein CASSEKGGARKSEQYF.

This clone was counted only a few times. The CDR3 bases are TGTGCCAGCCTCCCGGGACAGGGGGGTGGCTACACCTTC. Encoded protein: CASLPGQGGGYTF. This sequence joins TRBV6-5 and TRBJ1-2; 11 bases fit TRBD1. Germline V CDR1 and CDR2: MNHEY, SVGAGI. The CDR3 covers 13 residues. J lost 7 bases, V lost 8 bases, and 6 bases had no gene match.